The 20 T cell receptor beta chains below were found in one sample sequenced in a study of neurological immune-mediated disorders. TCRdb redid the calling of the 5' RACE reads with MiXCR, one entry per CDR3 protein. This table has 20,000 or so distinct CDR3 sequences, roughly 12% appearing once. The sequenced sample was PBMCs. All receptors come from a woman aged 35 to 49 with HTLV-1-associated myelopathy (HAM/TSP).

This clonotype has at least ten counts. The rearrangement links TRBV15 to TRBJ1-5; D is uncertain. Trimming stripped 0 bases from V and 0 bases from J, with 6 bases between. The CDR3 totals 15 residues. Germline V gene sequence: CDR1 LNHNV, CDR2 YYDKDF (reference sequence). CDR3 sequence reads: CATSRDLFSNQPQHF. CDR3 sequence (DNA): TGTGCCACCAGCAGAGATCTGTTTAGCAATCAGCCCCAGCATTTT.

The chain has TRBV5-1 and TRBJ1-1; the D is unclear. The CDR3 is 13 residues long. Deletions cut 7 bases from V and 1 base from J, with 11 bases between. Germline loops: CDR1 SGHRS, CDR2 YFSETQ. Written as DNA, the CDR3 is TGCGCCAGCGGAAAAATGGAGAACACTGAAGCTTTCTTT. This encodes CASGKMENTEAFF.

The table lists this clonotype with many counts. The chain carries TRBV9 and TRBJ2-2, with D perhaps TRBD2 (7 bases). Germline V gene lookup returns CDR1 SGDLS and CDR2 YYNGEE. V was pared by 4 bases and J by 6 bases, with 16 bases between. This CDR3 spans 15 amino acids. The CDR3 loop is CASSKGGGKAGELFF. Here the CDR3 DNA reads TGTGCCAGCAGCAAGGGAGGGGGGAAGGCCGGGGAGCTGTTTTTT. Using reference TRBV9 and TRBJ2-2 for the parts outside the CDR3, the full variable domain is DSGVTQTPKHLITATGQRVTLRCSPRSGDLSVYWYQQSLDQGLQFLIQYYNGEERAKGNILERFSAQQFPDLHSELNLSSLELGDSALYFCASSKGGGKAGELFFGEGSRLTVL.

This clonotype was seen only once. The V and J genes are TRBV12-3 or TRBV12-4 and TRBJ1-5; maybe TRBD1 (5 bases). The CDR3 loop spans 15 amino acids. DNA for the CDR3: TGTGCAAGAAGCCAACAGGTTCTTAGCAATCAGCCCCAGCATTTT. This encodes CARSQQVLSNQPQHF.

This clonotype was picked up many times. J is TRBJ1-1 and V is TRBV29-1; D remains unclear. The V end was cut by 7 bases, the J end by 3 bases, with 15 bases between. The CDR3 runs 13 residues. The germline V gene has CDR1 SQVTM and CDR2 ANQGSEA. The CDR3 DNA follows: TGCAGCGCATCACTGGGTGGGGACACTGAAGCTTTCTTT. It is translated as CSASLGGDTEAFF.

This clonotype was picked up one time. At one boundary the junction diverges from the germline segment, which might be a read error. The chain employs TRBV6-1 and TRBJ1-6, with a tentative D call TRBD1 (6 bases). Germline V gene data show CDR1 as MNHNS and CDR2 as SASEGT. CDR3 length equals 16 residues. The chain's CDR3 is CASSEGGDVGNSPLHF. In nucleotides, the CDR3 is TGTGCCAGCAGCGAAGGGGGAGATGTGGGAAATTCACCCCTCCACTTT.

This clonotype was observed at least ten times. The chain couples TRBV5-1 to TRBJ2-1, with 12 bases identical to TRBD2. CDR1 and CDR2 from the germline V gene are SGHRS and YFSETQ. The CDR3 runs 19 residues. The J segment lost 0 bases and the V segment lost 0 bases, leaving 7 bases of the junction unmatched. CDR3 coding DNA: TGCGCCAGCAGCTTGGGACTAGCGGGGGAACCCGGCTCCTACAATGAGCAGTTCTTC. Translated, it gives CASSLGLAGEPGSYNEQFF. Looking up the rest from reference TRBV5-1 and TRBJ2-1 gives the full variable domain: KAGVTQTPRYLIKTRGQQVTLSCSPISGHRSVSWYQQTPGQGLQFLFEYFSETQRNKGNFPGRFSGRQFSNSRSEMNVSTLELGDSALYLCASSLGLAGEPGSYNEQFFGPGTRLTVL.

Many counts were recorded for this clonotype. The V and J genes are TRBV7-6 and TRBJ2-1; D is undetermined. Germline V gene lookup returns CDR1 SGHVS and CDR2 FNYEAQ. The CDR3 is made up of 12 amino acids. The V gene lost 5 bases and the J gene lost 10 bases, with 12 bases spanning the gap. The CDR3 loop is CASSPPNREQFF. DNA of the CDR3: TGTGCCAGCAGCCCCCCCAATAGGGAGCAGTTCTTC.

In this sample, this clonotype turned up many times. This sequence joins TRBV18 and TRBJ2-3; either TRBD1 or TRBD2 may supply D (6 bases each). The CDR3 has 14 residues. CDR1 is KGHSH and CDR2 is LQKENI in the germline V gene. V was trimmed by 2 bases and J by 5 bases, leaving 11 bases between them. The CDR3 DNA is TGTGCCAGCTCACCAGGCAGGGGAGGAGATACGCAGTATTTT. Protein: CASSPGRGGDTQYF.

Details on this clonotype: Sequence at one end of the junction differs from germline and may be a read error. The chain combines TRBV7-9 with TRBJ2-3, with no clear D. There are 17 residues in the CDR3. Germline values: CDR1 SEHNR, CDR2 FQNEAQ (reference sequence). The CDR3 protein is CASSLPLGRVRTNTQYF. DNA for the CDR3: TGTGCCAGCAGCTTACCTCTGGGTAGGGTTCGCACAAATACGCAGTATTTT.

This clonotype was counted many times. This CDR3 is CASSQALDRGSEQFF. CDR3 in DNA: TGTGCCAGCAGCCAAGCTTTGGACAGGGGAAGTGAGCAGTTCTTC. The rearrangement uses TRBV3-1 and TRBJ2-1, with TRBD1 identical over 9 bases. The CDR3 extends over 15 amino acids. The junction had 7 bases not matched to a gene; V was cut back by 1 base and J by 9 bases. CDR1 is LGHDT, CDR2 YNNKEL, per germline (reference sequence).

This clonotype has a count of ten or more. The chain uses TRBV9 and TRBJ2-1; tentatively, D is TRBD1 or TRBD2 (6 bases each). Trimming shortened V by 0 bases and J by 2 bases, and 21 bases separated the two germline ends. CDR3 size: 19 residues. Germline V CDR1 and CDR2: SGDLS, YYNGEE. The CDR3 here is CASSVGFLRVRGAYNEQFF. CDR3 coding DNA: TGTGCCAGCAGCGTAGGATTTTTACGGGTAAGGGGGGCCTACAATGAGCAGTTCTTC.

By sample share, this clonotype is medium-sized. The chain has TRBV27 and TRBJ2-1; D is tentatively TRBD1 or TRBD2 (5 bases each). The CDR3 loop spans 15 amino acids. Between the trimmed V and J ends, which lost 4 bases and 8 bases, there was a span of 18 bases. Germline lookup yields CDR1 MNHEY and CDR2 SMNVEV (reference sequence). The CDR3 region is CASSWTGTANDEQFF. As DNA, the CDR3 is TGTGCCAGCAGTTGGACCGGGACCGCAAACGATGAGCAGTTCTTC.

As to this clonotype: The junction departs from germline at one end; a sequencing error may be responsible. The chain combines TRBV5-1 with TRBJ1-3, with TRBD1 as a possible D gene (5 bases). The CDR3 covers 15 residues. The germline CDR1 and CDR2 sequences are SGHRS and YFSETQ. The CDR3 is CASSSKAGLGNTIYF. DNA of the CDR3: TGCGCAAGCAGCAGTAAGGCAGGGCTTGGAAACACCATATATTTT. Full variable domain (remainder filled in from reference TRBV5-1 and TRBJ1-3): KAGVTQTPRYLIKTRGQQVTLSCSPISGHRSVSWYQQTPGQGLQFLFEYFSETQRNKGNFPGRFSGRQFSNSRSEMNVSTLELGDSALYLCASSSKAGLGNTIYFGEGSWLTVV.

This clonotype was counted ten times or more. The chain is built from TRBV2 and TRBJ2-3, with D perhaps matching TRBD2 (6 bases). CDR3 length: 13 residues. Per germline, CDR1 SNHLY and CDR2 FYNNEI. The V end lost 6 bases, the J end lost 4 bases, and 11 bases lay between the germline ends. CDR3 loop: CASSSGEADTQYF. In DNA, the CDR3 is TGTGCCAGCAGCTCGGGGGAGGCAGATACGCAGTATTTT. The whole variable domain, filled in from reference TRBV2 and TRBJ2-3, reads EPEVTQTPSHQVTQMGQEVILRCVPISNHLYFYWYRQILGQKVEFLVSFYNNEISEKSEIFDDQFSVERPDGSNFTLKIRSTKLEDSAMYFCASSSGEADTQYFGPGTRLTVL.

This clonotype appeared many times. CDR3 loop: CSAPPLSGADTQYF. The DNA for the CDR3 is TGCAGTGCTCCCCCCTTGTCCGGGGCAGATACGCAGTATTTT. The chain links TRBV20-1 to TRBJ2-3; D perhaps matches TRBD2 (5 bases). V was clipped by 5 bases and J by 4 bases, with 16 bases between them. This CDR3 contains 14 residues. CDR1 and CDR2 (germline): DFQATT, SNEGSKA (reference sequence).

Within the sample, this clonotype is large. This chain connects TRBV5-1 to TRBJ1-5, with D unresolved. Germline V gene data show CDR1 as SGHRS and CDR2 as YFSETQ. CDR3 length: 13 amino acids. The V end was cut by 0 bases, the J end by 6 bases, with 7 bases between. CDR3 nucleotides: TGCGCCAGCAGCTTGGATAACGGTCAGCCCCAGCATTTT. This sequence encodes CASSLDNGQPQHF.

This clonotype is labeled as medium-sized. The J gene is TRBJ1-2, the V gene TRBV20-1; D unresolved. The CDR3 totals 14 residues. Trimming left V 7 bases short and J 0 bases short, with 15 bases between. Germline lookup yields CDR1 DFQATT and CDR2 SNEGSKA (reference sequence). CDR3 DNA: TGCAGTGTGGATAAGGCAGGTACTAACTATGGCTACACCTTC. Protein sequence: CSVDKAGTNYGYTF.

Many counts were recorded for this clonotype. CDR3 nucleotides: TGTGCCAGCAGCAAGGGGACCCCCCACAGCTTGAACACTGAAGCTTTCTTT. This gives the protein CASSKGTPHSLNTEAFF. This chain uses TRBV21-1 with TRBJ1-1; the table's D call of TRBD1 was not tested on the DNA. TRBV21-1 is an annotated pseudogene. This CDR3 has 17 residues.

This clonotype was counted many times. This chain joins TRBV11-2 and TRBJ2-1; the D gene is possibly TRBD2 (6 bases). The V end lost 2 bases, the J end lost 8 bases, and 16 bases lay between the germline ends. Germline V gene lookup returns CDR1 SGHAT and CDR2 FQNNGV. CDR3 size: 15 residues. In DNA, the CDR3 is TGTGCCAGCAGCTTAATCGGGACTCCTCTCTATGAGCAGTTCTTC. The encoded protein is CASSLIGTPLYEQFF.